Below, 12 T cell receptor beta chains from the same sample are listed, as sequenced in a study of cytomegalovirus exposure and HLA in healthy donors. 13 Jbeta primers and 60 Vbeta primers were used for the PCR. Assay: immunoSEQ multiplex PCR; the TCRdb copy retains only in-frame clones and omits some. The table has about 43,000 clones, 51% seen once. What was sequenced was PBMCs. The origin of the receptors is a man between 60 and 75 years old in good health and CMV-seronegative.

The rearrangement joins TRBV7-3 to TRBJ1-1, with D perhaps TRBD1 (5 bases). The V and J ends lost 5 bases and 4 bases respectively, with 11 bases between them. Germline V gene data show CDR1 as SGHTA and CDR2 as FQGTGA. The CDR3 is 13 residues long. The CDR3 region has the DNA TGTGCCAGCAGCCCCCCGGGGGGCACTGAAGCTTTCTTT. Translated: CASSPPGGTEAFF.

This clone was counted between two and nine times. This sequence joins TRBV30 and TRBJ1-2; 8 positions agree with TRBD1. This CDR3 contains 13 residues. The trim removed 0 bases at V and 7 bases at J, leaving 4 bases unmatched. CDR1 and CDR2 (germline): GTSNPN, SVGIG (reference sequence). In DNA form, the CDR3 reads TGTGCCTGGAGTGTCGGACAGGGAGGTGGCTACACCTTC. Protein product: CAWSVGQGGGYTF. The full variable domain, its missing parts supplied by reference TRBV30 and TRBJ1-2, is SQTIHQWPATLVQPVGSPLSLECTVEGTSNPNLYWYRQAAGRGLQLLFYSVGIGQISSEVPQNLSASRPQDRQFILSSKKLLLSDSGFYLCAWSVGQGGGYTFGSGTRLTVV.

The V call is TRBV7-2, the J call TRBJ2-3, with D possibly matching TRBD1 (5 bases). Trimming stripped 7 bases from V and 0 bases from J, with 11 bases between. Looked up from germline, CDR1 is SGHTA and CDR2 is FQGNSA. The CDR3 spans 14 residues. This CDR3 is CASTLGRSTDTQYF. The CDR3, as DNA: TGTGCCAGCACCCTGGGGCGGAGCACAGATACGCAGTATTTT.

The table lists this clone with a count of one. V and J are TRBV5-1 and TRBJ2-7, with 15 bases that match TRBD2. Per the germline V gene, CDR1 is SGHRS and CDR2 is YFSETQ. Trimming at V came to 3 bases and at J to 7 bases, leaving 14 bases not matched to a gene. The CDR3 has 18 amino acids. The CDR3 protein is CASSYRTSGRAALGEQYF. DNA for the CDR3: TGCGCCAGCAGCTACAGGACTAGCGGGAGGGCCGCTTTGGGGGAGCAGTACTTC.

The V gene is TRBV10-2, the J gene TRBJ2-7; 8 bases agree with TRBD2. Per germline, CDR1 WSHSY and CDR2 SAAADI. The CDR3 runs 16 residues. V lost 4 bases, J lost 0 bases, and 8 bases stayed unmatched. CDR3 in amino acids: CASSGSGTRASYEQYF. The CDR3 DNA reads TGCGCCAGCAGTGGGTCAGGGACTAGGGCCTCCTACGAGCAGTACTTC.

This sequence joins TRBV29-1 and TRBJ1-1; TRBD1 might be the D (5 bases). The CDR3 consists of 13 residues. Trimming shortened V by 3 bases and J by 4 bases, and 12 bases separated the two germline ends. CDR1 and CDR2 (germline): SQVTM, ANQGSEA. The CDR3: CSVDTFRATEAFF. The CDR3, as DNA: TGCAGCGTTGACACCTTCAGGGCCACTGAAGCTTTCTTT.

The chain employs TRBV2 and TRBJ2-1; 10 bases match TRBD2. Per the germline V gene, CDR1 is SNHLY and CDR2 is FYNNEI. Trimming removed 2 bases from V and 9 bases from J; junction bases left unmatched: 7. The CDR3 has 15 residues. CDR3: CASSESVAGGREQFF. The CDR3 region has the DNA TGTGCCAGCAGTGAATCGGTAGCGGGAGGCCGTGAGCAGTTCTTC.

The rearrangement links TRBV5-8 to TRBJ1-1; D is uncertain. CDR1 and CDR2 from the germline V gene are SGHTS and YDEGEE. V was cut by 2 bases and J by 8 bases, with 10 bases left in between. The CDR3 contains 12 residues. CDR3 sequence (DNA): TGTGCCAGCAGCTTTTTGGGGAGAGAAGCTTTCTTT. This sequence encodes CASSFLGREAFF.

The chain combines TRBV11-1 with TRBJ2-5, with D perhaps matching TRBD2 (6 bases). V was clipped by 5 bases and J by 2 bases, with 12 bases between them. Germline-derived CDR1 and CDR2 are SGHAT and FQDESV (reference sequence). The CDR3 covers 14 residues. The CDR3 DNA reads TGTGCCAGCAGCCCAGTGGGAGGACAAGAGACCCAGTACTTC. This translates into CASSPVGGQETQYF. Full variable domain (rest looked up from reference TRBV11-1 and TRBJ2-5): EAEVAQSPRYKITEKSQAVAFWCDPISGHATLYWYRQILGQGPELLVQFQDESVVDDSQLPKDRFSAERLKGVDSTLKIQPAELGDSAMYLCASSPVGGQETQYFGPGTRLLVL.

This clone is a singleton in its sample. This chain joins TRBV30 and TRBJ1-4; D is possibly TRBD1 (6 bases). The germline V gene has CDR1 GTSNPN and CDR2 SVGIG (reference sequence). The CDR3 length is 14 residues. Trimming took 1 base from V and 10 from J, leaving 16 bases between them. The CDR3 spells CAWSGSRGQAKLFF. CDR3 sequence (DNA): TGTGCCTGGAGTGGGTCCAGGGGTCAGGCAAAACTGTTTTTT.

This clone turned up a few times. V is TRBV5-1 and J is TRBJ2-1; D possibly corresponds to TRBD2 (6 bases). Between the trimmed V and J ends, which lost 5 bases and 7 bases, there was a span of 7 bases. The CDR3 covers 11 residues. Per germline, CDR1 SGHRS and CDR2 YFSETQ. CDR3 region: CASRLANEQFF. CDR3 sequence (DNA): TGCGCCAGCAGACTAGCTAATGAGCAGTTCTTC.

The chain employs TRBV29-1 and TRBJ2-1; 14 nucleotides agree with TRBD2. The CDR3 length is 18 residues. CDR1 and CDR2 (germline): SQVTM, ANQGSEA. The J segment lost 0 bases and the V segment lost 6 bases, leaving 10 bases of the junction unmatched. The DNA for the CDR3 is TGCAGCGTAGCCGGGACTAGCGGGAGAAAGAGCTCCTACAATGAGCAGTTCTTC. This translates into CSVAGTSGRKSSYNEQFF.